These T cell receptor beta chains were read from a single sample in a study of a mutant IDH1 vaccine in newly diagnosed glioma. Sequenced by immunoSEQ multiplex PCR; TCRdb stores in-frame clones only, minus some. The sample lists some 130,000 clones, around 80% occurring once. Their antigen targets remain unknown. Sequenced here: PBMCs, sampled from a glioma patient whose treatment included an IDH1 peptide vaccine. Receptor source: a man aged 40-50 years with glioma. Each CDR3 is given without its conserved first and last residue. D genes are given only for firm matches.

TRBV9	TRBD1	TRBJ2-5	ASSVNRGWGQETQY
TRBV4-3	TRBD1	TRBJ1-5	ASSQDRDRVAQPQH
TRBV6-5	NA	TRBJ2-7	ASTQGTPYEQY
TRBV6-4	TRBD1	TRBJ1-2	ASSEDRGRNGYT
TRBV28	TRBD1	TRBJ2-7	AAGQAYEQY
TRBV29-1	NA	TRBJ2-1	SVEGSGNEQF
TRBV30	TRBD1	TRBJ2-1	AWSRQGPGEQF
TRBV15	NA	TRBJ2-3	ATSSAVGYEDTQY
TRBV7-9	TRBD2	TRBJ2-3	ASSLGGREADTQY
TRBV9	TRBD1	TRBJ2-5	ASSVQAGGGQETQY
TRBV7-9	NA	TRBJ2-5	ASSLDQETQY
TRBV4-3	NA	TRBJ1-3	ASSQGRRVGNTIY
TRBV19	TRBD1	TRBJ2-7	ASQPGQGVDEQY
TRBV7-9	TRBD1	TRBJ2-7	ASSPTGTDGEQY
TRBV6-4	TRBD1	TRBJ1-5	ASSRTGTGGEPQH
TRBV5-5	TRBD2	TRBJ2-7	ASSEAGGTYEQY
TRBV9	NA	TRBJ1-1	ASSVEAQGTREAF
TRBV29-1	TRBD1	TRBJ2-6	SVDRDGANVLT
TRBV29-1	NA	TRBJ2-2	SVDGLTDTGELF
TRBV7-2	NA	TRBJ2-5	ASSRNSGGLRQETQY
TRBV11-1	NA	TRBJ2-1	ASSSRLRGYNEQF
TRBV2	TRBD1	TRBJ2-1	ASSGTGGVEQF
TRBV11-3	NA	TRBJ1-1	ASSLGFGNEAF
TRBV10-1	TRBD1	TRBJ2-7	ASSVETGNIYEQY
TRBV28	TRBD2	TRBJ2-3	ASCSWGGSTDTQY
TRBV19	NA	TRBJ1-5	ASHQTGLHQPQH
TRBV13	TRBD1	TRBJ2-2	ASSPGGDRGRSVSSTGELF
TRBV9	NA	TRBJ2-7	ASSVSTSYGEQY
TRBV5-6	NA	TRBJ2-3	ASSLWGASTDTQY
TRBV7-9	TRBD1	TRBJ2-7	ASSPRQGLFYEQY
TRBV27	NA	TRBJ1-5	ASSPAGSRNQPQH
TRBV28	NA	TRBJ2-5	ASSDLTGLQQETQY
TRBV2	NA	TRBJ1-4	ASEQDRNEKLF
TRBV7-9	NA	TRBJ2-5	ASSGYHSGAEGETQY
TRBV5-3	TRBD2	TRBJ2-3	ARSLGGSRGPTDTQY
TRBV4-2	NA	TRBJ2-7	ASSQDLGGQGEQY
TRBV1	NA	TRBJ2-3	TSSRRGGSTDTQY
TRBV4-3	NA	TRBJ2-5	ASSQERATPGETQY
TRBV18	NA	TRBJ1-2	ASSPGHMNYGYT
TRBV11-2	NA	TRBJ2-7	ASSVSGVPYEQY
TRBV6-4	NA	TRBJ1-6	ASSPRSGGSPLH
TRBV7-9	TRBD1	TRBJ2-2	ATRGQGTIGELF
TRBV19	TRBD1	TRBJ1-5	ASSMATGGNQPQH
TRBV10-1	NA	TRBJ1-2	ASSRAGGYGYT
TRBV7-6	TRBD2	TRBJ2-1	ASSLTSGSVDEQF